This passage covers 8 T cell receptor beta chains from one sample sequenced in a study of blood T cell repertoires in COVID-19. The protocol was immunoSEQ multiplex PCR, while the TCRdb copy is restricted to in-frame clones and leaves out a portion. The sample has approximately 240,000 clones, roughly 80% seen once. Sample: peripheral blood. These receptor sequences come from a woman between 55 and 75 years old with acute or convalescent COVID-19.

The gene calls are TRBV6-5 and TRBJ2-7; D perhaps matches TRBD1 (7 bases). The V and J ends lost 8 bases and 3 bases respectively, with 14 bases between them. CDR1 MNHEY and CDR2 SVGAGI come from the germline V gene. The CDR3 covers 13 residues. The CDR3 DNA reads TGTGCCAGCTCTGCGGGACAGATCTACGAGCAGTACTTC. It encodes CASSAGQIYEQYF.

This sequence joins TRBV30 and TRBJ1-2, with unresolved D. The germline CDR1 and CDR2 sequences are GTSNPN and SVGIG (reference sequence). The CDR3 extends over 13 amino acids. V was shortened by 3 bases and J by 6 bases, with 14 bases between the two germline ends. DNA for the CDR3: TGTGCCTGGAGAAAGTCTGGCAAGAATGGCTACACCTTC. Translated, it gives CAWRKSGKNGYTF.

The gene calls are TRBV12-3 or TRBV12-4 and TRBJ1-1; D unclear. The CDR3 contains 11 residues. V lost 4 bases and J lost 10, with 10 bases in between. CDR3 protein: CASSSSPRAFF. CDR3 nucleotide sequence: TGTGCCAGCAGTTCGTCCCCGCGAGCTTTCTTT.

In this sample, this clone turned up once. The chain carries TRBV5-1 and TRBJ2-5; 11 bases match TRBD2. The germline gives CDR1 SGHRS, CDR2 YFSETQ. The length of the CDR3 is 14 residues. V shed 6 bases and J 5 bases; nucleotides not matched to a gene: 6. CDR3 sequence reads: CASTLSGGDETQYF. CDR3 nucleotide sequence: TGCGCCAGCACCCTTAGCGGGGGGGACGAGACCCAGTACTTC.

V usage is TRBV6-6 and J usage is TRBJ2-2; weak D call: TRBD2 (6 bases). Germline-derived CDR1 and CDR2 are MNHNY and SVGAGI (reference sequence). The CDR3 spans 14 residues. Trimming stripped 6 bases from V and 6 bases from J, with 14 bases between. CDR3 region: CASRIGGAAGELFF. CDR3 sequence (DNA): TGTGCCAGCAGGATAGGAGGGGCGGCCGGGGAGCTGTTTTTT.

The chain recombines TRBV3-1 (or the pseudogene TRBV3-2) with TRBJ1-2; D possibly corresponds to TRBD1 (5 bases). V lost 1 base and J lost 3, with 12 bases in between. The CDR3 is 15 residues long. The germline gives CDR1 LGHDT, CDR2 YNNKEL (reference sequence). The CDR3 here is CASSQGPLRDYGYTF. CDR3 sequence (DNA): TGTGCCAGCAGCCAAGGTCCTCTCAGGGACTATGGCTACACCTTC.

Comment on this clone: One end of the junction fails to match germline, which may point to a read error. The chain combines TRBV5-1 with TRBJ1-1, with 7 bases fitting TRBD1. Germline V gene lookup returns CDR1 SGHRS and CDR2 YFSETQ. This CDR3 is built from 14 residues. The CDR3 loop reads CASSLDRDRGYEVF. The CDR3 coding sequence is TGCGCCAGCAGCTTGGATCGGGACAGAGGCTACGAGGTCTTT.

This sequence joins TRBV5-1 and TRBJ2-7; 9 bases align to TRBD2. CDR1 SGHRS and CDR2 YFSETQ come from the germline V gene. The ends lost 0 bases at V and 2 bases at J; junction bases unmatched: 9. This CDR3 region has 17 residues. This CDR3 reads CASSLGRGLAGTYEQYF. CDR3 DNA sequence: TGCGCCAGCAGCTTGGGGCGAGGTCTAGCGGGGACCTACGAGCAGTACTTC.